The next 15 T cell receptor beta chains were all read from a single sample in a study of shared clonotypes between healthy human individuals. Here immunoSEQ multiplex PCR was the method, and the copy in TCRdb shows in-frame clones only, minus some. The sample includes around 2.5 million clones, 90% to 95% seen only once; the top ten take approximately 0.36%. The sequenced sample consisted of naive CD4+ T cells from PBMCs. Stated subset: CD45RA+ positively selected. The receptors were gathered from a man aged 18-30 years in good health. Some clones in this sample may be carry-over from other donors' samples.

The chain is built from TRBV11-1 and TRBJ2-1; D may be TRBD1 (5 bases). V was cut by 5 bases and J by 0 bases, with 14 bases left in between. This CDR3 contains 16 residues. Germline V gene lookup returns CDR1 SGHAT and CDR2 FQDESV (reference sequence). In DNA, the CDR3 is TGTGCCAGCAGCGGTACAGGTTTTCCCTCCTACAATGAGCAGTTCTTC. It specifies CASSGTGFPSYNEQFF. The whole variable domain, filled in from reference TRBV11-1 and TRBJ2-1, reads EAEVAQSPRYKITEKSQAVAFWCDPISGHATLYWYRQILGQGPELLVQFQDESVVDDSQLPKDRFSAERLKGVDSTLKIQPAELGDSAMYLCASSGTGFPSYNEQFFGPGTRLTVL.

The chain recombines TRBV27 with TRBJ2-3, with 9 bases that match TRBD2. V lost 6 bases and J lost 4; bases outside the gene matches: 5. The CDR3 covers 14 residues. CDR1 and CDR2 (germline): MNHEY, SMNVEV (reference sequence). The CDR3 loop reads CASSQRTSADTQYF. The CDR3 nucleotides are TGTGCCAGCAGCCAACGGACTAGCGCAGATACGCAGTATTTT.

The chain couples TRBV5-1 to TRBJ2-1; D remains unclear. The CDR3 extends over 13 amino acids. V was trimmed by 0 bases and J by 7 bases, leaving 8 bases between them. Per germline, CDR1 SGHRS and CDR2 YFSETQ. The CDR3 nucleotides read TGCGCCAGCAGCTTGGAACCGACTAATGAGCAGTTCTTC. The encoded protein is CASSLEPTNEQFF.

The chain is built from TRBV28 and TRBJ1-2; D is unclear. In germline, CDR1 is MDHEN, CDR2 SYDVKM. V lost 5 bases to trimming and J lost 11 bases, with 18 bases between them. The CDR3 has 13 amino acids. The CDR3 DNA follows: TGTGCCAGCAGTCTAACCGGGTGGATCTCATACACCTTC. This translates into CASSLTGWISYTF.

The chain uses TRBV28 and TRBJ1-3; unclear D gene. The V end was cut by 8 bases, the J end by 0 bases, with 11 bases between. Germline values: CDR1 MDHEN, CDR2 SYDVKM. The length of the CDR3 is 14 residues. CDR3 coding DNA: TGTGCCAGCCTTAATAGAAACTCTGGAAACACCATATATTTT. It encodes CASLNRNSGNTIYF.

CDR3 nucleotide sequence: TGTGCCAGCAAGGACAGGGAGAACACTGAAGCTTTCTTT. It specifies CASKDRENTEAFF. This sequence joins TRBV25-1 and TRBJ1-1, with 8 bases that match TRBD1. With V trimmed by 7 bases and J by 1 base, 2 bases remained unmatched. Germline lookup yields CDR1 MGHDK and CDR2 SYGVNS. The CDR3 length is 13 residues.

This sequence joins TRBV27 and TRBJ2-3; D may match TRBD1 or TRBD2 (5 bases each). The CDR3 contains 14 residues. V lost 2 bases, J lost 2 bases, and 8 bases lay in between. The germline CDR1 and CDR2 sequences are MNHEY and SMNVEV (reference sequence). The CDR3 DNA reads TGTGCCAGCAGTTTAGGGGGTTTCACAGATACGCAGTATTTT. Protein product: CASSLGGFTDTQYF.

J is TRBJ2-1 and V is TRBV11-1; D possibly corresponds to TRBD1 (6 bases). Trimming removed 0 bases from V and 1 base from J, with 10 bases in between. Germline values: CDR1 SGHAT, CDR2 FQDESV (reference sequence). This CDR3 has 16 amino acids. The CDR3 protein is CASSLAGQGSYNEQFF. The DNA for the CDR3 is TGTGCCAGCAGCTTAGCAGGCCAGGGGTCCTACAATGAGCAGTTCTTC.

V is TRBV9 and J is TRBJ2-5, with TRBD2 matching over 8 bases. The CDR3 sequence is 15 residues long. V trimming: 2 bases; J trimming: 8 bases; junction bases outside the gene matches: 11. The germline CDR1 and CDR2 sequences are SGDLS and YYNGEE. CDR3 nucleotides: TGTGCCAGCAGCGTCTCTAGCGGGTCCGGCCCTACCCAGTACTTC. Translation: CASSVSSGSGPTQYF.

This chain joins TRBV7-8 and TRBJ2-7; a possible D gene is TRBD2 (5 bases). The V gene's germline CDR1 is SGHVS and CDR2 FQNEAQ. Between the trimmed V and J ends, which lost 8 bases and 2 bases, there was a span of 13 bases. The CDR3 length is 13 residues. CDR3 DNA: TGTGCCAGCGCCAGCGGAGGCCCCTACGAGCAGTACTTC. Translation: CASASGGPYEQYF. The full variable domain, rest sourced from reference TRBV7-8 and TRBJ2-7, is GAGVSQSPRYKVAKRGQDVALRCDPISGHVSLFWYQQALGQGPEFLTYFQNEAQLDKSGLPSDRFFAERPEGSVSTLKIQRTQQEDSAVYLCASASGGPYEQYFGPGTRLTVT.

The genes are TRBV25-1 and TRBJ1-4; 8 bases match TRBD1. The CDR3 runs 17 residues. After removal of 1 base from V and 2 bases from J, the junction contained 6 bases not matched to a gene. Germline V gene lookup returns CDR1 MGHDK and CDR2 SYGVNS. CDR3 in DNA: TGTGCCAGCAGTGAATCCCCAGGGGGCGGGACTAATGAAAAACTGTTTTTT. It codes for CASSESPGGGTNEKLFF. Filled out from reference TRBV25-1 and TRBJ1-4, the complete variable domain reads EADIYQTPRYLVIGTGKKITLECSQTMGHDKMYWYQQDPGMELHLIHYSYGVNSTEKGDLSSESTVSRIRTEHFPLTLESARPSHTSQYLCASSESPGGGTNEKLFFGSGTQLSVL.

The CDR3 coding sequence is TGTGCCAGCAGCTTAGATCGAGGGATTAGTTATGGCTACACCTTC. It translates to CASSLDRGISYGYTF. This chain links TRBV7-9 with TRBJ1-2; D uncertain. CDR1 is SEHNR and CDR2 is FQNEAQ in the germline V gene (reference sequence). The CDR3 consists of 15 residues. V lost 1 base and J lost 5, with 14 bases in between.

The chain carries TRBV9 and TRBJ2-7, with D possibly TRBD2 on 7 matching bases. V was clipped by 0 bases and J by 7 bases, with 11 bases between them. In germline, CDR1 is SGDLS, CDR2 YYNGEE. The CDR3 spans 13 residues. Here the CDR3 reads CASSVEGRGEQYF. The CDR3, as DNA: TGTGCCAGCAGCGTAGAGGGGAGGGGGGAGCAGTACTTC.

The chain combines TRBV7-2 with TRBJ1-4; D uncertain. Per the germline V gene, CDR1 is SGHTA and CDR2 is FQGNSA. The CDR3 covers 16 residues. V lost 1 base and J 2 bases, leaving 11 bases between the germline ends. The CDR3, as DNA: TGTGCCAGCAGCTTAGACCCCATCCGGACTAATGAAAAACTGTTTTTT. Amino acid sequence: CASSLDPIRTNEKLFF.

The rearrangement joins TRBV4-1 to TRBJ2-5; D not certain. Germline V gene sequence: CDR1 MGHRA, CDR2 YSYEKL. The germline V and J ends were trimmed by 1 base and 2 bases, with 8 bases remaining between them. The CDR3 has 14 amino acids. CDR3 residues: CASSQVAPQETQYF. The CDR3 DNA follows: TGCGCCAGCAGCCAAGTGGCGCCGCAAGAGACCCAGTACTTC.